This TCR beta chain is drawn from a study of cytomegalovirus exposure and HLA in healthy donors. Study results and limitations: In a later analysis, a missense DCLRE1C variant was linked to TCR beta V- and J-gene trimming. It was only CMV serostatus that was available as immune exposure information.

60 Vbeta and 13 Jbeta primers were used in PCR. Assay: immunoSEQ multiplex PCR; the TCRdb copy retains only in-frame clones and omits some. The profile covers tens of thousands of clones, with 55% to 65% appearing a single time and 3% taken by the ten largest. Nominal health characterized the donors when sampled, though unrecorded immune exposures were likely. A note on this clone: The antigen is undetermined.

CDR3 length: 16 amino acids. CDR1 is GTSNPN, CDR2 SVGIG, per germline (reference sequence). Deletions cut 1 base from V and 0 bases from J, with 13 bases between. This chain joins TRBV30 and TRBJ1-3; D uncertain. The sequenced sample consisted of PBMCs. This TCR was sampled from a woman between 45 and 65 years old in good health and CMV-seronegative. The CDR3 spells CAWSGRFTSSGNTIYF. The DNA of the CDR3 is TGTGCCTGGAGTGGCCGTTTCACAAGCTCTGGAAACACCATATATTTT.